These T cell receptor beta chains were read from a single sample in a study of CD4 T cells in relation to SARS-CoV-2 and coronaviruses. Data came from immunoSEQ multiplex PCR; TCRdb stores just in-frame clones and leaves some out. The sample carries some 65,000 clones, around 86% recorded once. The sequencing sample was made of memory CD4+ T cells from PBMCs. These receptors were collected from a human donor in good health. Both conserved end residues are part of each CDR3. D genes are given only for firm matches. Expanded clones get a size class; other rows say once, few or many, or leave the size out.

D	size	V	J	CDR3	DNA
NA	NA	TRBV6-5	TRBJ1-2	CASRTPGPSEGYTF	TGTGCCAGCAGGACCCCGGGCCCGAGTGAGGGCTACACCTTC
TRBD1	NA	TRBV28	TRBJ1-2	CASRGQANYGYTF	TGTGCCAGCAGGGGACAGGCTAACTATGGCTACACCTTC
TRBD2	once	TRBV15	TRBJ2-2	CATSRGGWEGGTGELFF	TGTGCCACCAGCAGAGGGGGGTGGGAGGGTGGCACCGGGGAGCTGTTTTTT
NA	NA	TRBV18	TRBJ1-1	CASSPGQGHTEAFF	TGTGCCAGCTCACCAGGACAAGGGCACACTGAAGCTTTCTTT
TRBD1	NA	TRBV15	TRBJ2-5	CATREGTVETQYF	TGTGCCACCAGGGAAGGGACAGTGGAGACCCAGTACTTC
NA	NA	TRBV9	TRBJ2-7	CASSVGDSTEQYF	TGTGCCAGCAGCGTCGGAGATTCGACCGAGCAGTACTTC
TRBD2	NA	TRBV7-3	TRBJ2-1	CASSLGLARSYNEQFF	TGTGCCAGCAGCCTGGGACTAGCCCGTTCCTACAATGAGCAGTTCTTC
NA	NA	TRBV29-1	TRBJ1-3	CSVGIAGNTIYF	TGCAGCGTGGGGATTGCTGGAAACACCATATATTTT
TRBD1	NA	TRBV5-1	TRBJ2-3	CASSVQGVGADTQYF	TGCGCCAGTAGCGTTCAGGGGGTTGGGGCAGATACGCAGTATTTT
NA	NA	TRBV7-2	TRBJ2-5	CASSLFEGLQETQYF	TGTGCCAGCAGCTTATTTGAAGGACTACAAGAGACCCAGTACTTC
NA	NA	TRBV2	TRBJ2-2	CASRGVRGELFF	TGTGCCAGCCGGGGAGTCCGCGGGGAGCTGTTTTTT
NA	NA	TRBV12-2	TRBJ1-5	CASRLIATKWDRGSNQPQHF	TGTGCAAGTCGCCTAATAGCGACAAAATGGGACAGGGGTAGCAATCAGCCCCAGCATTTT
TRBD1	NA	TRBV18	TRBJ2-3	CASSPQGADTQYF	TGTGCCAGCTCACCCCAGGGGGCCGATACGCAGTATTTT
TRBD1	NA	TRBV10-3	TRBJ2-1	CAITSGTGQGRSNEQFF	TGTGCCATTACCTCCGGGACGGGACAGGGACGAAGTAATGAGCAGTTCTTC
NA	NA	TRBV5-1	TRBJ2-7	CASSLGLPAYEQYF	TGCGCCAGCAGCCTTGGACTCCCGGCCTACGAGCAGTACTTC
TRBD1	NA	TRBV28	TRBJ2-7	CASRLGTDYEQYF	TGTGCCAGCCGCCTCGGGACAGATTACGAGCAGTACTTC
NA	NA	TRBV19	TRBJ1-4	CASSIRGADEKLFF	TGTGCCAGTAGTATAAGGGGGGCAGATGAAAAACTGTTTTTT
NA	NA	TRBV28	TRBJ2-5	CASSFSEGYQETQYF	TGTGCCAGCAGTTTTTCAGAGGGCTACCAAGAGACCCAGTACTTC
NA	NA	TRBV5-4	TRBJ1-2	CASSLATGTGNGYGYTF	TGTGCCAGCAGCTTGGCGACGGGAACAGGAAATGGGTATGGCTACACCTTC
NA	NA	TRBV7-3	TRBJ2-3	CASSGGRSTDTQYF	TGTGCCAGCAGCGGCGGGCGTTCCACAGATACGCAGTATTTT
TRBD1	few	TRBV30	TRBJ2-7	CACSPGTGGSEQYF	TGTGCCTGTAGCCCCGGGACAGGGGGGTCCGAGCAGTACTTC
NA	NA	TRBV24-1	TRBJ2-1	CATSAPYGSSYNEQFF	TGTGCCACCAGTGCGCCGTACGGGAGCTCCTACAATGAGCAGTTCTTC
NA	NA	TRBV2	TRBJ2-5	CASRLEGETQYF	TGTGCCAGCAGGCTAGAGGGAGAGACCCAGTACTTC
NA	NA	TRBV20-1	TRBJ2-7	CSAEVFDEQYF	TGCAGTGCCGAAGTTTTCGACGAGCAGTACTTC
NA	NA	TRBV25-1	TRBJ2-7	CASSESGGSAYEQYF	TGTGCCAGCAGTGAATCAGGAGGGTCGGCCTACGAGCAGTACTTC
TRBD1	NA	TRBV7-8	TRBJ2-2	CASSPDRGGTGELFF	TGTGCCAGCAGCCCGGACAGGGGGGGGACCGGGGAGCTGTTTTTT
NA	NA	TRBV18	TRBJ1-1	CASSPYTNPGDTEAFF	TGTGCCAGCTCACCTTACACGAACCCTGGGGACACTGAAGCTTTCTTT
NA	NA	TRBV19	TRBJ1-5	CASSIFGQLNQPQHF	TGTGCCAGTAGTATTTTCGGACAGCTTAATCAGCCCCAGCATTTT
NA	NA	TRBV5-4	TRBJ1-2	CASSVEQGEILYGYTF	TGTGCCAGCAGCGTCGAACAGGGTGAAATACTATACGGCTACACCTTC
NA	once	TRBV5-1	TRBJ1-1	CASSSIGGTEAFF	TGCGCCAGCAGTTCAATTGGGGGGACTGAAGCTTTCTTT
NA	once	TRBV6-5	TRBJ1-1	CASSPLGVDTEAFF	TGTGCCAGCAGTCCCCTAGGTGTGGACACTGAAGCTTTCTTT
NA	NA	TRBV5-6	TRBJ1-5	CASSLFSGEGQPQHF	TGTGCCAGCAGCTTGTTTTCAGGGGAGGGTCAGCCCCAGCATTTT
NA	NA	TRBV27	TRBJ2-7	CASSFNSYEQYF	TGTGCCAGCAGTTTCAACTCCTACGAGCAGTACTTC
TRBD1	NA	TRBV19	TRBJ1-2	CASSIGRQGARGYTF	TGTGCCAGTAGTATTGGAAGACAGGGGGCAAGAGGCTACACCTTC
NA	NA	TRBV18	TRBJ2-2	CASSPAGELFF	TGTGCCAGCTCACCAGCCGGGGAGCTGTTTTTT
NA	NA	TRBV28	TRBJ2-5	CASSLGTITETQYF	TGTGCCAGCAGTCTAGGGACCATTACAGAGACCCAGTACTTC
NA	NA	TRBV27	TRBJ1-1	CASSLFSQLNTEAFF	TGTGCCAGCAGTTTATTTAGTCAGCTGAACACTGAAGCTTTCTTT
TRBD1	NA	TRBV27	TRBJ2-2	CASSQGAVYPATGELFF	TGTGCCAGCTCTCAGGGGGCGGTTTACCCGGCCACCGGGGAGCTGTTTTTT
NA	NA	TRBV5-1	TRBJ2-3	CASSLISGSTDTQYF	TGCGCCAGCAGCTTGATTAGCGGTAGCACAGATACGCAGTATTTT
NA	NA	TRBV19	TRBJ2-1	CASSRQGAYNEQFF	TGTGCCAGTAGCCGCCAGGGAGCCTACAATGAGCAGTTCTTC
NA	NA	TRBV7-2	TRBJ1-4	CASSLTRDSGEKLFF	TGTGCCAGCAGCCTAACCCGGGACTCCGGTGAAAAACTGTTTTTT
NA	once	TRBV5-1	TRBJ2-1	CASSLGDSYNEQFF	TGCGCCAGCAGCTTGGGAGACTCCTACAATGAGCAGTTCTTC
NA	NA	TRBV5-1	TRBJ2-1	CASSLIGANEQFF	TGCGCCAGCAGCTTGATAGGGGCGAATGAGCAGTTCTTC
TRBD1	NA	TRBV7-2	TRBJ1-5	CASSLQQGASNQPQHF	TGTGCCAGCAGCTTACAACAGGGGGCGAGCAATCAGCCCCAGCATTTT
NA	NA	TRBV9	TRBJ2-5	CASSPLGYQETQYF	TGTGCCAGCAGCCCCTTAGGCTACCAAGAGACCCAGTACTTC
TRBD1	NA	TRBV30	TRBJ1-2	CALLTRTGTHYGYTF	TGTGCCTTATTAACTCGGACAGGGACACATTATGGCTACACCTTC
NA	NA	TRBV10-2	TRBJ1-4	CASSESNPGLVRNEKLFF	TGCGCCAGCAGTGAGTCAAATCCGGGACTGGTTCGCAATGAAAAACTGTTTTTT
TRBD1	NA	TRBV28	TRBJ2-1	CASRLTGAYNEQFF	TGTGCCAGCAGACTTACAGGGGCCTACAATGAGCAGTTCTTC
NA	NA	TRBV7-3	TRBJ2-5	CASSLMTGRGETQYF	TGTGCCAGCAGCCTTATGACAGGGAGGGGAGAGACCCAGTACTTC
NA	NA	TRBV3-1/TRBV3-2	TRBJ1-6	CASSQTDSNSPLHF	TGTGCCAGCAGCCAGACTGACAGTAATTCACCCCTCCACTTT
NA	NA	TRBV4-2	TRBJ2-7	CASSRLVVGECYEQYF	TGTGCCAGCAGCCGCCTTGTGGTGGGGGAATGCTACGAGCAGTACTTC
NA	NA	TRBV28	TRBJ2-7	CASSTWSSEQYF	TGTGCCAGCAGTACCTGGTCCTCCGAGCAGTACTTC
TRBD1	NA	TRBV5-6	TRBJ1-2	CASSATGQVYGYTF	TGTGCCAGCAGCGCCACCGGACAGGTGTATGGCTACACCTTC
TRBD1	NA	TRBV10-2	TRBJ1-1	CATWDRGHTEAFF	TGCGCCACATGGGACAGGGGGCACACTGAAGCTTTCTTT
NA	NA	TRBV9	TRBJ1-1	CASSGGAGINTEAFF	TGTGCCAGCAGCGGAGGTGCAGGGATAAACACTGAAGCTTTCTTT